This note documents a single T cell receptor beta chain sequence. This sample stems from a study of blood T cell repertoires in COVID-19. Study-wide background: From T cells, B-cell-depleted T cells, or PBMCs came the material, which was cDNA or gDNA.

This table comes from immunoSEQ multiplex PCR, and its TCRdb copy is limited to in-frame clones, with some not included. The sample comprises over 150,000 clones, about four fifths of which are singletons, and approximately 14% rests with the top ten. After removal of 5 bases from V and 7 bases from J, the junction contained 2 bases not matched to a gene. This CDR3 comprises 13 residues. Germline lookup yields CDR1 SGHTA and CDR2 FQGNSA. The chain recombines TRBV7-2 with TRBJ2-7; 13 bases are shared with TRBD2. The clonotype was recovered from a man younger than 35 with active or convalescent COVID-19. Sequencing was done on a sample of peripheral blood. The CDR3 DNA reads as TGTGCCAGCAGCCCGACTAGCGGGAGGGAGCAGTACTTC. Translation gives CASSPTSGREQYF.